The present T cell receptor beta chain was sequenced within a study of STAT3 mutations in large granular lymphocyte leukemia. Study as a whole: Roughly half of the longitudinally sequenced T-LGLL patients carried detectable canonical activating STAT3 mutations.

Study observations and caveats: At least one immunodominant TCR beta clonotype appeared in every T-cell large granular lymphocyte leukemia patient. TCR clonotype switching after therapy occurred in about 30% of the 18 patients. In several patients, dominant TCR clone burden exceeded STAT3 mutant burden, suggesting STAT3 mutation arose secondarily.

Approximately 40,000 productive templates were obtained per sample on average. Some clones are missing from TCRdb's copy, which holds only in-frame ones; the method was immunoSEQ multiplex PCR. The sample yields roughly 11,000 clones, approximately 85% seen once. With regard to this clone: The antigen is undetermined.

Looked up from germline, CDR1 is SGHTA and CDR2 is FQGNSA. The CDR3 consists of 13 residues. J lost 2 bases, V lost 5 bases, and 2 bases had no gene match. Sequenced input: peripheral blood mononuclear cells. The receptor comes from an older man with T-cell large granular lymphocyte leukemia. Some clones in this sample may be carry-over from other donors' samples. This chain uses TRBV7-2 with TRBJ2-5; 7 bases match TRBD1. CDR3 sequence: CASSARGQETQYF. CDR3 DNA: TGTGCCAGCAGCGCCAGGGGGCAAGAGACCCAGTACTTC.